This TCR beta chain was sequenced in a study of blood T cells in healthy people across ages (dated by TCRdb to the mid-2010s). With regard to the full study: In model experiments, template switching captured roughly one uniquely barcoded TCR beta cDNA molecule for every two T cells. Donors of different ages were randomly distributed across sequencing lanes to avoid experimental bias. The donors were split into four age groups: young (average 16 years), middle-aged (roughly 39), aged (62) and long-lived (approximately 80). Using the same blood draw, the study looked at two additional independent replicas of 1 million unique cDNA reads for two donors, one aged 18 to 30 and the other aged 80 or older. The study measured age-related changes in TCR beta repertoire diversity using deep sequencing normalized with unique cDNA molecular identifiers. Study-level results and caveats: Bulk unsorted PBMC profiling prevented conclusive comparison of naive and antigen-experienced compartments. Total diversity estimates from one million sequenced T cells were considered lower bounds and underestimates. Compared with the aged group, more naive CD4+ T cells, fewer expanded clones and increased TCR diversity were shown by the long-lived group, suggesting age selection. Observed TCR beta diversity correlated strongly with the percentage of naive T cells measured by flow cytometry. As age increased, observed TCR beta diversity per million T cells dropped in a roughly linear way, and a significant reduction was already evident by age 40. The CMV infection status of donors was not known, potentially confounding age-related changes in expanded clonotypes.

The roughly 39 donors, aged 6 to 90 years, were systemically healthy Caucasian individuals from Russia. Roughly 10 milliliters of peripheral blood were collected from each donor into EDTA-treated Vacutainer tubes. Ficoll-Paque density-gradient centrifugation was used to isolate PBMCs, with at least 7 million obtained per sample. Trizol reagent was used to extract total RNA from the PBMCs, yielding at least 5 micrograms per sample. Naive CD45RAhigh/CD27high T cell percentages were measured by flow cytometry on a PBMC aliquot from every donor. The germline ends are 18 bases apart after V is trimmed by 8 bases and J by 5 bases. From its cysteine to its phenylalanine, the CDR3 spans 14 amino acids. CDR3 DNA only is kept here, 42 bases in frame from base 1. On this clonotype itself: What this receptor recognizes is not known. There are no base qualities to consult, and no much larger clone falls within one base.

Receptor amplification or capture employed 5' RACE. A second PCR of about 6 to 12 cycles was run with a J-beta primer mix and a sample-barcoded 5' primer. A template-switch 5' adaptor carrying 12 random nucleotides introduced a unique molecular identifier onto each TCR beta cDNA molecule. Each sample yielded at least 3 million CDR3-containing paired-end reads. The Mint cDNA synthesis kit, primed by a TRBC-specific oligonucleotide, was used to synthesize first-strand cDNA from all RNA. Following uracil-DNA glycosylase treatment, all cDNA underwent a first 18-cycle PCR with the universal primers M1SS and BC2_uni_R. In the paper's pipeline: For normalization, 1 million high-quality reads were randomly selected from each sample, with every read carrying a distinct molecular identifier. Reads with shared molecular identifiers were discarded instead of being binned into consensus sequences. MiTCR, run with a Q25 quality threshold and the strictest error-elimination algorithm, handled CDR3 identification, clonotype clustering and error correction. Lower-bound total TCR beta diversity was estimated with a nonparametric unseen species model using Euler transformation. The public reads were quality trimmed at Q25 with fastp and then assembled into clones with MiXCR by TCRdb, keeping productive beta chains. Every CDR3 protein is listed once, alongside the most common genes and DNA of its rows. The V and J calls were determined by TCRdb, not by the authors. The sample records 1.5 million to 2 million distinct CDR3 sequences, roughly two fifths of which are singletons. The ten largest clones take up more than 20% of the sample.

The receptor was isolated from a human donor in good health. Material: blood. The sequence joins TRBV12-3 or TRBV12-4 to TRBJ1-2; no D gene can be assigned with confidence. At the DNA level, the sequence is TGTGCCAGCTCCAACGGACCCTTAGGTTATGGCTACACCTTC. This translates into CASSNGPLGYGYTF.